The sequence of this T cell receptor beta chain was determined in a study of technical replicates of blood from a few donors. Sequencing used immunoSEQ multiplex PCR; TCRdb keeps in-frame clones, though not all of them. The sample includes 65,000 to 85,000 clones, around 96% of them seen just once. Per germline, CDR1 MDHEN and CDR2 SYDVKM. J was trimmed by 5 bases and V by 5 bases; bases with no gene match: 7. The CDR3 covers 15 residues. This chain links TRBV28 with TRBJ2-1; 9 nucleotides match TRBD2. The origin of this receptor is a human donor in good health. Input material: T cells isolated from PBMCs. The DNA of the CDR3 is TGTGCCAGCAGTCTCCGACTAGCGGAAAACAATGAGCAGTTCTTC. Encoded protein: CASSLRLAENNEQFF.